This section outlines one TCR beta chain sequence together with its context. The data stem from a study of blood T cell repertoires in COVID-19. About the study: Nucleic acid was either cDNA or gDNA, and it came from T cells, B-cell-depleted T cells, or PBMCs.

Repertoires were generated with immunoSEQ multiplex PCR, while TCRdb's copy carries only in-frame clones and drops some. This table has 250,000 to 400,000 clones, under 95% appearing once. Living in 24 US areas, the participants were between about 18 and 95 years of age. Participants were placed into cohorts based on the clinical history they reported. The CDR3 runs to 13 residues. Germline V gene lookup returns CDR1 GTSNPN and CDR2 SVGIG (reference sequence). V lost 0 bases and J 6 bases, leaving 11 bases between the germline ends. The V call is TRBV30, the J call TRBJ1-2; the D gene is possibly TRBD1 (5 bases). The sequenced sample was PBMCs or T cells enriched from blood (not recorded which). This TCR derives from a man aged 55 to 69 who had recovered from COVID-19. In DNA form, the CDR3 reads TGTGCCTGGAGTGTAATCAGGGCGAATGGCTACACCTTC. Translating it yields CAWSVIRANGYTF.